This T cell receptor beta chain was recorded in a study of shared clonotypes between healthy human individuals. About the research overall: Per-donor plates numbered three CD4 naive, three CD4 memory, two CD8 naive and one CD8 memory.

A word on this clone: Its antigen is not known.

This CDR3 region has 18 residues. J gave up 2 bases and V 5 bases, and 12 bases lay outside the gene matches. Germline CDR1 is MDHEN and CDR2 is SYDVKM. Replicate sorted-subset PCRs were loaded with around 220 ng DNA, about 31,000 T cell genomes. The authors' processing: Without quality scores, immunoSEQ junctional reads could not be filtered like full-length reads. Using immunoSEQ multiplex PCR, the repertoire was profiled, and TCRdb retains in-frame clones only, with some absent. Clone size and the V and J calls come from that table; the DNA yielded D and trimming. The sample shows 800,000 to 1,200,000 clones, about 80% of them seen only once. Study results and caveats: Clonotype sharing among the donors was expected to vary with sequencing depth.

Sequenced sample: memory CD4+ T cells from PBMCs. Subset reported: CD45RA-negative fraction. This receptor was taken from a man between 18 and 29 years old in good health. Some clones in this sample may be carry-over from other donors' samples. The chain is built from TRBV28 and TRBJ2-1; 10 nucleotides line up with TRBD2. The chain's CDR3 is CASSTRVSGRATYNEQFF. For the CDR3, the DNA is TGTGCCAGCAGTACCAGGGTCAGCGGGAGGGCGACCTACAATGAGCAGTTCTTC.